Shown below are 3 T cell receptor beta chains from a single sample sequenced in a study of blood T cell repertoires in COVID-19. TCRdb's table, derived via immunoSEQ multiplex PCR, lists solely in-frame clones and lacks some. The sample carries about 230,000 clones, about 83% recorded once. Sequenced sample: peripheral blood. These receptors came from a woman aged 30 to 39 with COVID-19, enrolled during active disease.

J is TRBJ1-6 and V is TRBV30; the D gene is possibly TRBD1 (6 bases). The CDR3 loop spans 13 amino acids. Trimming removed 3 bases from V and 7 bases from J, with 10 bases in between. CDR1 and CDR2 (germline): GTSNPN, SVGIG (reference sequence). CDR3 coding DNA: TGTGCCTGGAGAAGGACAGCCAATTCACCCCTCCACTTT. This translates into CAWRRTANSPLHF.

This clone showed up just once. The V gene is TRBV5-5, the J gene TRBJ1-6; tentative D call: TRBD1 (5 bases). Germline loops: CDR1 SGHKS, CDR2 YYEKEE (reference sequence). CDR3 length equals 18 residues. Deletions cut 0 bases from V and 8 bases from J, with 21 bases between. CDR3 residues: CASSLDERRDFWDSPLHF. Written as DNA, the CDR3 is TGTGCCAGCAGCTTGGACGAACGGCGGGACTTTTGGGATTCACCCCTCCACTTT.

CDR3 sequence reads: CASGDRGNTGELFF. CDR3 DNA: TGTGCCAGCGGTGACAGGGGGAACACCGGGGAGCTGTTTTTT. The chain uses TRBV9 and TRBJ2-2, with 8 bases identical to TRBD1. The CDR3 covers 14 residues. Germline V lookup: CDR1 SGDLS, CDR2 YYNGEE. J lost 1 base, V lost 7 bases, and 3 bases had no gene match.